The 15 T cell receptor beta chains in this list originate from one sample, sequenced in a study of response to subunit inactivated influenza vaccine. In TCRdb, the RT-PCR reads were re-called with MiXCR into one record per CDR3 protein. This table holds 630,000 or so distinct CDR3 sequences, around a sixth found once. The source material was PBMCs from blood, sampled approximately 12 days after vaccination. These receptors were collected from a man aged 50 to 59 who received an inactivated influenza vaccine.

This clonotype was counted between two and nine times. This chain uses TRBV20-1 with TRBJ1-1; the D gene is possibly TRBD1 (5 bases). Germline CDR1 is DFQATT and CDR2 is SNEGSKA (reference sequence). This CDR3 is built from 14 residues. V lost 0 bases, J lost 5 bases, and 13 bases lay in between. In DNA, the CDR3 is TGCAGTGCTAGAGATTTCCAGGGACCGACTGAAGCTTTCTTT. It yields the protein CSARDFQGPTEAFF.

In its sample, this clonotype was seen a few times. The chain uses TRBV11-2 and TRBJ2-4; D perhaps matches TRBD2 (6 bases). The ends were cut back, 5 bases at V and 3 bases at J, with 14 bases in the middle. The germline V gene has CDR1 SGHAT and CDR2 FQNNGV. This CDR3 spans 15 amino acids. The DNA of the CDR3 is TGTGCCAGCAGCCCGCTGACTAGGGGCAAAAACATTCAGTACTTC. Protein: CASSPLTRGKNIQYF.

About this clonotype itself: The CDR3 does not end in the conserved phenylalanine or tryptophan, so this is likely a read error. The chain recombines TRBV6-1 with TRBJ2-5, with D unclear. This CDR3 is 14 amino acids long. The V gene lost 5 bases and the J gene lost 0 bases, with 10 bases spanning the gap. CDR1 and CDR2 (germline): MNHNS, SASEGT. The CDR3 sequence: CASSPNRDQETQYL. In DNA, the CDR3 is TGTGCCAGCAGTCCGAACCGGGACCAAGAGACCCAGTACTTG.

The J gene is TRBJ2-1, the V gene TRBV28, with a tentative D call TRBD1 (6 bases). V was cut by 3 bases and J by 7 bases, with 16 bases left in between. Germline V lookup: CDR1 MDHEN, CDR2 SYDVKM. The CDR3 covers 15 residues. The DNA of the CDR3 is TGTGCCAGCAGTTTGGGGGCAGGGGAAGTTAATGAGCAGTTCTTC. The encoded protein is CASSLGAGEVNEQFF.

This clonotype was observed a handful of times. V usage is TRBV7-8 and J usage is TRBJ2-1; maybe TRBD2 (5 bases). Trimming cost V 5 bases and J 7 bases, with 12 bases left between them. This CDR3 region has 13 residues. The germline V gene encodes CDR1 SGHVS and CDR2 FQNEAQ. The CDR3 protein is CASSQESGNEQFF. The DNA of the CDR3 is TGTGCCAGCAGCCAGGAGTCGGGGAATGAGCAGTTCTTC.

This clonotype was picked up a small number of times. The chain is built from TRBV5-1 and TRBJ2-3, with 8 bases lining up with TRBD2. Losses at the gene ends were 4 bases for V and 0 bases for J; bases not matched to a gene: 7. This CDR3 spans 16 amino acids. Germline values: CDR1 SGHRS, CDR2 YFSETQ. CDR3 in DNA: TGCGCCAGCAGCGGACTACTAGCGGCTAGCACAGATACGCAGTATTTT. Residues: CASSGLLAASTDTQYF.

The J gene is TRBJ1-5, the V gene TRBV11-2, with D possibly TRBD1 on 5 matching bases. V was clipped by 5 bases and J by 3 bases, with 8 bases between them. The CDR3 is 13 amino acids. Germline values: CDR1 SGHAT, CDR2 FQNNGV. The CDR3 DNA is TGTGCCAGCAGCCAGGGCTACAATCAGCCCCAGCATTTT. As protein: CASSQGYNQPQHF.

This clonotype was detected only a few times. The gene calls are TRBV12-3 or TRBV12-4 and TRBJ2-3; 7 positions match TRBD2. Losses at the gene ends were 8 bases for V and 1 base for J; bases not matched to a gene: 9. This CDR3 contains 15 residues. The CDR3 here is CASRLGGGGTDTQYF. The DNA for the CDR3 is TGTGCCAGCCGCTTAGGCGGGGGAGGCACAGATACGCAGTATTTT.

The chain joins TRBV6-2 or TRBV6-3 to TRBJ1-2; 7 nucleotides match TRBD1. The V gene's germline CDR1 is MNHEY and CDR2 SVGEGT. This CDR3 is 17 amino acids long. V was pared by 0 bases and J by 3 bases, with 10 bases of the junction left unmatched. The CDR3 sequence: CASSYSIDRVSDYGYTF. The CDR3 DNA reads TGTGCCAGCAGTTACTCGATCGACAGGGTATCAGACTATGGCTACACCTTC.

The rearrangement links TRBV11-2 to TRBJ2-5, with 7 positions matching TRBD2. Trimming cost V 3 bases and J 4 bases; bases outside gene matches: 5. Germline V gene sequence: CDR1 SGHAT, CDR2 FQNNGV. This CDR3 comprises 14 residues. The DNA of the CDR3 is TGTGCCAGCAGCTTGTTAGCGGGCGGAGAGACCCAGTACTTC. Translating it yields CASSLLAGGETQYF.

This rearrangement joins TRBV12-3 or TRBV12-4 to TRBJ1-6; the match to TRBD1 covers 10 bases. After removal of 6 bases from V and 10 bases from J, the junction contained 6 bases not matched to a gene. The CDR3 has 14 amino acids. The CDR3 nucleotides read TGTGCCAGCAGCAAGACAGGGGGCCTCTCACCCCTCCACTTT. Encoded protein: CASSKTGGLSPLHF.

The chain is built from TRBV7-8 and TRBJ2-4; D gene unclear. This CDR3 has 13 amino acids. The germline V gene has CDR1 SGHVS and CDR2 FQNEAQ. V was shortened by 1 base and J by 2 bases, with 3 bases between the two germline ends. CDR3 in DNA: TGTGCCAGCAGCTTAGGGCCCAAAAACATTCAGTACTTC. This translates into CASSLGPKNIQYF.

A few counts support this clonotype. The chain is built from TRBV27 and TRBJ1-5; D might be TRBD1 (6 bases). The CDR3 is 15 amino acids. V was cut by 5 bases and J by 2 bases, with 13 bases left in between. Germline V lookup: CDR1 MNHEY, CDR2 SMNVEV (reference sequence). The CDR3 DNA reads as TGTGCCAGCAGTAAGGGGGGGGGGGGCAATCAGCCCCAGCATTTT. This translates into CASSKGGGGNQPQHF.

This clonotype was recorded a few times. The CDR3, as DNA: TGTGCCAGCAGTTTAATAGCGGGGGGGCTTGGCTACAATGAGCAGTTCTTC. Encoded protein: CASSLIAGGLGYNEQFF. The J gene is TRBJ2-1, the V gene TRBV27; 11 bases align to TRBD2. The CDR3 is made up of 17 amino acids. V gave up 2 bases and J gave up 3 bases; unmatched junction bases: 6. Germline V gene lookup returns CDR1 MNHEY and CDR2 SMNVEV (reference sequence).

This clonotype has at least ten counts. The J gene is TRBJ2-2, the V gene TRBV5-1; tentatively, D is TRBD2 (5 bases). The V end lost 1 base, the J end lost 5 bases, and 15 bases lay between the germline ends. The length of the CDR3 is 16 residues. Germline V gene data show CDR1 as SGHRS and CDR2 as YFSETQ. Here the CDR3 DNA reads TGCGCCAGCAGCTTGTCGGAGGCCTCCATAACCGGGGAGCTGTTTTTT. It is translated as CASSLSEASITGELFF.